A single T cell receptor (beta chain) is shown here with its context. Clones were sequenced by immunoSEQ multiplex PCR, and TCRdb holds only the in-frame ones, with some missing. The sample consists of about 96,000 clones, 65% to 85% of them appearing once. The source of the sample is a study of blood T cell repertoires in COVID-19. CDR1 and CDR2 from the germline V gene are SGHTA and FQGNSA. With V trimmed by 5 bases and J by 2 bases, 1 base remained unmatched. This CDR3 has 14 residues. The gene calls are TRBV7-2 and TRBJ2-7; TRBD2 matches at 12 bases. The specimen was peripheral blood. The source of this sequence is a woman aged 55-70 years with acute or convalescent COVID-19. CDR3 amino acids: CASSRTSGTYEQYF. In DNA form, the CDR3 reads TGTGCCAGCAGCCGGACTAGCGGGACCTACGAGCAGTACTTC.